The TCR beta chain described here comes from a study of CD8 T cells in ankylosing spondylitis. Points from the study as a whole: Ankylosing spondylitis blood appeared to be characterized by a TCR beta motif of under 10 highly homologous variants.

As regards this clonotype: Its cognate antigen is unknown.

V was pared by 1 base and J by 0 bases, with 7 bases between. CDR3 size: 14 residues. Germline values: CDR1 SGHTA, CDR2 FQGNSA. TCRdb re-analysed the 5' RACE reads in MiXCR, keeping a single row per CDR3 protein. The sample holds over 700,000 distinct CDR3 sequences, 15% to 20% seen once. V usage is TRBV7-2 and J usage is TRBJ2-7; D unclear. Sequencing was performed on blood, either unsorted or a sorted T cell fraction (not recorded which). The sequence came from a male donor with ankylosing spondylitis. CDR3 bases: TGTGCCAGCAGCTTAGAGTACAGCTCCTACGAGCAGTACTTC. This codes for CASSLEYSSYEQYF.